Listed below are T cell receptor beta chains from one sample, sequenced in a study of blood T cell repertoires in COVID-19. The table came from immunoSEQ multiplex PCR; TCRdb's copy has only in-frame clones and leaves some out. The sample records approximately 350,000 clones, around 91% being singletons. Sequences were obtained from peripheral blood. The receptor source for this set is a woman between 18 and 29 years old who had recovered from COVID-19. The CDR3 runs from the conserved cysteine through the conserved F or W. A D gene is named only where the DNA matches it firmly. Clone size is given for some rows only: seen once, a few or many times, or a class if the clone is expanded.

J gene: TRBJ2-1
V gene: TRBV7-9
clone size: -
D gene: TRBD2
CDR3 DNA: TGTGCCAGCAGCCAGGCCGGGACTAGCGGGAGTTCCTACAATGAGCAGTTCTTC
CDR3 protein: CASSQAGTSGSSYNEQFF

J gene: TRBJ2-1
V gene: TRBV20-1
clone size: -
D gene: -
CDR3 DNA: TGCAGTAACGGGGCCTACAATGAGCAGTTCTTC
CDR3 protein: CSNGAYNEQFF

J gene: TRBJ1-1
V gene: TRBV11-3
clone size: -
D gene: -
CDR3 DNA: TGTGCCAGCAGCCGAAGCGTATACAGGGCGAACACTGAAGCTTTCTTT
CDR3 protein: CASSRSVYRANTEAFF

J gene: TRBJ1-2
V gene: TRBV5-1
clone size: -
D gene: -
CDR3 DNA: TGCGCCAGCAGCATCCCGACAGCTGGGGGGGGCTATGGCTACACCTTC
CDR3 protein: CASSIPTAGGGYGYTF

J gene: TRBJ2-1
V gene: TRBV9
clone size: -
D gene: TRBD2
CDR3 DNA: TGTGCCAGCAGCGTAGCTTTAGAGGCTAGCGGGGACAATGAGCAGTTCTTC
CDR3 protein: CASSVALEASGDNEQFF

J gene: TRBJ2-3
V gene: TRBV19
clone size: -
D gene: -
CDR3 DNA: TGTGCCAGTAGTATAGTGCGGGGACTGGACACAGATACGCAGTATTTT
CDR3 protein: CASSIVRGLDTDTQYF

J gene: TRBJ1-1
V gene: TRBV18
clone size: -
D gene: TRBD1
CDR3 DNA: TGTGCCAGCTCACAGGGACAGGGATACACTGAAGCTTTCTTT
CDR3 protein: CASSQGQGYTEAFF

J gene: TRBJ2-1
V gene: TRBV6-5
clone size: -
D gene: TRBD2
CDR3 DNA: TGTGCCAGCAGTTATGCTAGCGGGAGGGCCGGGAATGAGCAGTTCTTC
CDR3 protein: CASSYASGRAGNEQFF

J gene: TRBJ1-4
V gene: TRBV12-3/TRBV12-4
clone size: -
D gene: TRBD1
CDR3 DNA: TGTGCCAGCATGACAGGGGGGACTGAAAAACTGTTTTTT
CDR3 protein: CASMTGGTEKLFF

J gene: TRBJ1-2
V gene: TRBV6-5
clone size: -
D gene: -
CDR3 DNA: TGTGCCAGCAGTCCGCTCCAGGACAGTTACTATGGCTACACCTTC
CDR3 protein: CASSPLQDSYYGYTF

J gene: TRBJ2-3
V gene: TRBV9
clone size: once
D gene: TRBD2
CDR3 DNA: TGTGCCAGCAGCCCGTTGCCGGGGGGGGACACAGATACGCAGTATTTT
CDR3 protein: CASSPLPGGDTDTQYF

J gene: TRBJ2-2
V gene: TRBV19
clone size: -
D gene: TRBD2
CDR3 DNA: TGTGCCAGTAGTATAGGGGGAGGGAGGAGCACCGGGGAGCTGTTTTTT
CDR3 protein: CASSIGGGRSTGELFF

J gene: TRBJ2-1
V gene: TRBV20-1
clone size: -
D gene: TRBD2
CDR3 DNA: TGCAGTGCTAGTTCGGAGCGGGATATACATGAGCAGTTCTTC
CDR3 protein: CSASSERDIHEQFF

J gene: TRBJ2-2
V gene: TRBV19
clone size: -
D gene: -
CDR3 DNA: TGTGCCAGTAGTATCCTGGAGTTTGGCGGGGAGCTGTTTTTT
CDR3 protein: CASSILEFGGELFF

J gene: TRBJ2-2
V gene: TRBV29-1
clone size: -
D gene: -
CDR3 DNA: TGCAGCGTTGATGCAGGGCCGGTCGGGGAGCTGTTTTTT
CDR3 protein: CSVDAGPVGELFF

J gene: TRBJ2-6
V gene: TRBV4-2
clone size: -
D gene: -
CDR3 DNA: TGTGCCAGCAGCCATAGGACAGCCTCTGGGGCCAACGTCCTGACTTTC
CDR3 protein: CASSHRTASGANVLTF

J gene: TRBJ1-3
V gene: TRBV19
clone size: -
D gene: -
CDR3 DNA: TGTGCCAGTAGATCGGGGGGGGACGGAAACACCATATATTTT
CDR3 protein: CASRSGGDGNTIYF

J gene: TRBJ1-1
V gene: TRBV7-6
clone size: -
D gene: -
CDR3 DNA: TGTGCCAGCAGCTTAGCGGGCAGGGCTGTCACTGAAGCTTTCTTT
CDR3 protein: CASSLAGRAVTEAFF

J gene: TRBJ1-3
V gene: TRBV5-1
clone size: -
D gene: -
CDR3 DNA: TGCGCCAGCAGCTTTGGACAGTCTAGGGACACCATATATTTT
CDR3 protein: CASSFGQSRDTIYF

J gene: TRBJ1-1
V gene: TRBV2
clone size: -
D gene: -
CDR3 DNA: TGTGCCAGCCGGTTCCAGGGGCTCACTGAAGCTTTCTTT
CDR3 protein: CASRFQGLTEAFF

J gene: TRBJ2-3
V gene: TRBV6-1
clone size: -
D gene: -
CDR3 DNA: TGTGCCAGCAGTGAACAACTAGGGATTATAGGTACGCAGTATTTT
CDR3 protein: CASSEQLGIIGTQYF

J gene: TRBJ2-1
V gene: TRBV11-2
clone size: -
D gene: TRBD2
CDR3 DNA: TGTGCCAGCAGCGCAAAGGGGACTAGCGGGAGTTTTTTCAATGAGCAGTTCTTC
CDR3 protein: CASSAKGTSGSFFNEQFF

J gene: TRBJ2-5
V gene: TRBV19
clone size: -
D gene: TRBD1
CDR3 DNA: TGTGCCAGTAGTATGGGCAGGACAGGGCCCGCGGAGACCCAGTACTTC
CDR3 protein: CASSMGRTGPAETQYF

J gene: TRBJ1-6
V gene: TRBV7-2
clone size: -
D gene: -
CDR3 DNA: TGTGCCAGCAGCTCCGGTCCGGTCCTCCACTTT
CDR3 protein: CASSSGPVLHF

J gene: TRBJ2-2
V gene: TRBV2
clone size: -
D gene: -
CDR3 DNA: TGTGCCAGCAGTGACCCGGGATCGGAACATGGGGAGCTGTTTTTT
CDR3 protein: CASSDPGSEHGELFF

J gene: TRBJ2-4
V gene: TRBV28
clone size: once
D gene: TRBD1
CDR3 DNA: TGTGCCAGCCGGGACAGGGACAAAAACATTCAGTACTTC
CDR3 protein: CASRDRDKNIQYF

J gene: TRBJ2-3
V gene: TRBV6-5
clone size: -
D gene: -
CDR3 DNA: TGTGCCAGCAGACTGGGAGCAAGCACAGATACGCAGTATTTT
CDR3 protein: CASRLGASTDTQYF

J gene: TRBJ2-1
V gene: TRBV2
clone size: -
D gene: TRBD2
CDR3 DNA: TGTGCCAGCACCCCCTTGGTAGCGGGAGGAGGGAATGAGCAGTTCTTC
CDR3 protein: CASTPLVAGGGNEQFF

J gene: TRBJ2-1
V gene: TRBV7-9
clone size: once
D gene: TRBD2
CDR3 DNA: TGTGCCAGCAGGGGGACTAGCGGGCAGTACAATGAGCAGTTCTTC
CDR3 protein: CASRGTSGQYNEQFF

J gene: TRBJ1-6
V gene: TRBV13
clone size: -
D gene: -
CDR3 DNA: TGTGCCACCTCTGGAGGCCCTGATAATTCACCCCTCCACTTT
CDR3 protein: CATSGGPDNSPLHF

J gene: TRBJ2-2
V gene: TRBV19
clone size: once
D gene: TRBD1
CDR3 DNA: TGTGCCAGTAGTATTAGCCCAGGGGGGAACACCGGGGAGCTGTTTTTT
CDR3 protein: CASSISPGGNTGELFF

J gene: TRBJ2-5
V gene: TRBV10-3
clone size: -
D gene: TRBD2
CDR3 DNA: TGTGCCATCAGTGAGTCGATAGCGGGAAAGAATATCGAAGTCCAAGAGACCCAGTACTTC
CDR3 protein: CAISESIAGKNIEVQETQYF

J gene: TRBJ2-1
V gene: TRBV3-1/TRBV3-2
clone size: -
D gene: TRBD2
CDR3 DNA: TGTGCCAGCAGCCAAAAGGGACTAGCGACCAATGAGCAGTTCTTC
CDR3 protein: CASSQKGLATNEQFF

J gene: TRBJ2-3
V gene: TRBV11-3
clone size: -
D gene: -
CDR3 DNA: TGTGCCAGCAGTAGCGGGCAGGGGGCGCCCCCCGATACGCAGTATTTT
CDR3 protein: CASSSGQGAPPDTQYF

J gene: TRBJ1-5
V gene: TRBV18
clone size: -
D gene: TRBD1
CDR3 DNA: TGTGCCAGCTCACCGGGACAGGGGGCCCAAAATCAGCCCCAGCATTTT
CDR3 protein: CASSPGQGAQNQPQHF

J gene: TRBJ2-1
V gene: TRBV4-3
clone size: -
D gene: TRBD2
CDR3 DNA: TGCGCCAGCAGCCAAGATCACGCGGGAGCCAGGAATGAGCAGTTCTTC
CDR3 protein: CASSQDHAGARNEQFF

J gene: TRBJ2-3
V gene: TRBV7-2
clone size: -
D gene: -
CDR3 DNA: TGTGCCAGCAGCCCCCGGGGGCGGGGGAGCACAGATACGCAGTATTTT
CDR3 protein: CASSPRGRGSTDTQYF

J gene: TRBJ1-2
V gene: TRBV20-1
clone size: -
D gene: TRBD1
CDR3 DNA: TGCAGTGCTAGTGGAGGGGGCCGGGGTGGCTACACCTTC
CDR3 protein: CSASGGGRGGYTF

J gene: TRBJ1-1
V gene: TRBV29-1
clone size: -
D gene: TRBD1
CDR3 DNA: TGCAGCGCAGATAGACAGGGCCAGAACACTGAAGCTTTCTTT
CDR3 protein: CSADRQGQNTEAFF

J gene: TRBJ1-5
V gene: TRBV6-2/TRBV6-3
clone size: -
D gene: -
CDR3 DNA: TGTGCCAGCAGTACCCTCCAGGGTCTCCAGCATTTT
CDR3 protein: CASSTLQGLQHF

J gene: TRBJ1-2
V gene: TRBV15
clone size: -
D gene: -
CDR3 DNA: TGTGCCACCAGCAGTGCTGGGCCTGACCTCCGGTATGGCTACACCTTC
CDR3 protein: CATSSAGPDLRYGYTF

J gene: TRBJ2-1
V gene: TRBV6-4
clone size: -
D gene: TRBD2
CDR3 DNA: TGTGCCAGCAGTGGGGTAGCGGGCTCCTACAATGAGCAGTTCTTC
CDR3 protein: CASSGVAGSYNEQFF